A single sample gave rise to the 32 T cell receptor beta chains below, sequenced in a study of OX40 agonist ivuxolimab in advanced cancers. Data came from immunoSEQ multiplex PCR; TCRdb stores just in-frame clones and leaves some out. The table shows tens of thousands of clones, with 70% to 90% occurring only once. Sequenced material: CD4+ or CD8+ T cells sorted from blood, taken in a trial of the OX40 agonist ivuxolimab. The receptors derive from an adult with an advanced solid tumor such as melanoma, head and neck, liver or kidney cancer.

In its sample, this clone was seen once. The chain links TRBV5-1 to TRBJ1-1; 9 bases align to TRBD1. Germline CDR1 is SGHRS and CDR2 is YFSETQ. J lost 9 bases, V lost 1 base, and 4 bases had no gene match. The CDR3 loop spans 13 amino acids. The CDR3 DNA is TGCGCCAGCAGCTTGTCGGACAGGGGAAAAGCTTTCTTT. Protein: CASSLSDRGKAFF.

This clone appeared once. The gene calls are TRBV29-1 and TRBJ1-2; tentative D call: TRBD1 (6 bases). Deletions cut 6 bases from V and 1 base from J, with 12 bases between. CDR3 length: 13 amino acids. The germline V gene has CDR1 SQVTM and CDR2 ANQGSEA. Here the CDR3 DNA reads TGCAGCGTCAATTTACAGGGTAACTATGGCTACACCTTC. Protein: CSVNLQGNYGYTF.

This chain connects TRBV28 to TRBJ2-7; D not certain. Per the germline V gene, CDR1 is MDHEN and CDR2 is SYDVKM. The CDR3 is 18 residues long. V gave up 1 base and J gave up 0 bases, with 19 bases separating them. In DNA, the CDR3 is TGTGCCAGCAGTTTATTGAGGAATCGGCTGGCCATCTCCTACGAGCAGTACTTC. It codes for CASSLLRNRLAISYEQYF.

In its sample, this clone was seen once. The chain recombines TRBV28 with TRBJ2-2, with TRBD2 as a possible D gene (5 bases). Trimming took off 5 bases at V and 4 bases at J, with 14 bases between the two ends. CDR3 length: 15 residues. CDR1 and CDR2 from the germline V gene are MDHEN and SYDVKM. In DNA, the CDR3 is TGTGCCAGCAGTCGGGGATCATGGGGCACCGGGGAGCTGTTTTTT. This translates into CASSRGSWGTGELFF.

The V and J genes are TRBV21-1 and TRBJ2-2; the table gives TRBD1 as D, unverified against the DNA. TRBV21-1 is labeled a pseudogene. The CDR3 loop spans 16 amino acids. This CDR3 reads CASSPPGQGITGELFF. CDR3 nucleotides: TGTGCCAGCAGCCCTCCGGGACAGGGGATCACCGGGGAGCTGTTTTTT.

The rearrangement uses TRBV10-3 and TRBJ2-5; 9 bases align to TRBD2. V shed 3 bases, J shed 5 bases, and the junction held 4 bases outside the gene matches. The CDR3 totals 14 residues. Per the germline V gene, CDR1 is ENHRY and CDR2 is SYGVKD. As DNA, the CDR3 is TGTGCCATCAGTGAAGGCGGGAGGGGGGAGACCCAGTACTTC. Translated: CAISEGGRGETQYF.

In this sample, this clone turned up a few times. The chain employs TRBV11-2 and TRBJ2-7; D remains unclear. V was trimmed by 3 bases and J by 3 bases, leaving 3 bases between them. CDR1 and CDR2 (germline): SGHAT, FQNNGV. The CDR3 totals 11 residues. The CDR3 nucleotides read TGTGCCAGCAGCTTCCACTACGAGCAGTACTTC. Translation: CASSFHYEQYF.

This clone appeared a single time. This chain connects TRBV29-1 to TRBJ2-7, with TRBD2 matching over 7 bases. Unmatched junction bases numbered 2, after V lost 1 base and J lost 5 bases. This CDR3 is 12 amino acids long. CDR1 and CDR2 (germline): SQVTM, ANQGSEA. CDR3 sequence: CSVEGGGDEQYF. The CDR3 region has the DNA TGCAGCGTTGAAGGGGGAGGGGACGAGCAGTACTTC.

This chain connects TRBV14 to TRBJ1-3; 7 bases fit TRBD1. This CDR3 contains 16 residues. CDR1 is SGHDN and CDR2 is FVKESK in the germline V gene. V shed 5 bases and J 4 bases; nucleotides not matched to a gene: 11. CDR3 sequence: CASSGQDWAAGNTIYF. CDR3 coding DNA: TGTGCCAGCAGCGGACAGGACTGGGCGGCGGGAAACACCATATATTTT.

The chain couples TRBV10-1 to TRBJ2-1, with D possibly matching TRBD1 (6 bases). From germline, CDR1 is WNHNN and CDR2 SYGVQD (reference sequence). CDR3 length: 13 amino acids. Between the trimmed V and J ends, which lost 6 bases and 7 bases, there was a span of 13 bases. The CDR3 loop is CASSEFRGNEQFF. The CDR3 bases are TGCGCCAGCAGCGAATTTAGGGGGAATGAGCAGTTCTTC.

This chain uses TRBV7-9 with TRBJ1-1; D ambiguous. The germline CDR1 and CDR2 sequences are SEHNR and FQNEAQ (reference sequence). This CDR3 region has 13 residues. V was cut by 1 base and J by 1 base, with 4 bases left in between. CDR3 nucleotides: TGTGCCAGCAGCTTAGTTCCGAACACTGAAGCTTTCTTT. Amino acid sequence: CASSLVPNTEAFF.

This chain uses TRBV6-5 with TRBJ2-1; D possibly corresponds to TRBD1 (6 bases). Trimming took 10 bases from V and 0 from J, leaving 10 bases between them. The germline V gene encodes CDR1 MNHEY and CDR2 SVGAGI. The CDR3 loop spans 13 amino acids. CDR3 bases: TGTGCCACTGGACAGCGCTCCTACAATGAGCAGTTCTTC. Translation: CATGQRSYNEQFF.

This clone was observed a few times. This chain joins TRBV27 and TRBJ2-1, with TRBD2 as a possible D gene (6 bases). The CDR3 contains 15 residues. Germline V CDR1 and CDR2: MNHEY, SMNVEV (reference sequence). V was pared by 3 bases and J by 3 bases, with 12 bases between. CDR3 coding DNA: TGTGCCAGCAGTTTGAGCGTTAGCGGCTACAATGAGCAGTTCTTC. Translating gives CASSLSVSGYNEQFF.

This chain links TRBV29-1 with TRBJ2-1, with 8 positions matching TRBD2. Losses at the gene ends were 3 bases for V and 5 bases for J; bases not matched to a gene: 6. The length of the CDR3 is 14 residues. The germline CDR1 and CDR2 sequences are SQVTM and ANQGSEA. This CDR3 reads CSVDGGVFNNEQFF. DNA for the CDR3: TGCAGCGTTGACGGGGGGGTATTCAACAATGAGCAGTTCTTC.

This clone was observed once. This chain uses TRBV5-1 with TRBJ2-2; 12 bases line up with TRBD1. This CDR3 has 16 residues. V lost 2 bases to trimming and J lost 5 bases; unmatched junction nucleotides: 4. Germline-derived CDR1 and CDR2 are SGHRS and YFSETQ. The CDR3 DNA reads TGCGCCAGCAGCTTATGGGACAGGGGGCGAACCGGGGAGCTGTTTTTT. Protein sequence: CASSLWDRGRTGELFF. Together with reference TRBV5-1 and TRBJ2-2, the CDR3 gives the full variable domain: KAGVTQTPRYLIKTRGQQVTLSCSPISGHRSVSWYQQTPGQGLQFLFEYFSETQRNKGNFPGRFSGRQFSNSRSEMNVSTLELGDSALYLCASSLWDRGRTGELFFGEGSRLTVL.

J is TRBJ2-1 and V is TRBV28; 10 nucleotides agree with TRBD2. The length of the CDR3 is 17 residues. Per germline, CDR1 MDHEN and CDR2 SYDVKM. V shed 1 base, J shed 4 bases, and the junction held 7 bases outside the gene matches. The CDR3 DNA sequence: TGTGCCAGCAGTTTATTCCCCGGGACTAGCGAATACAATGAGCAGTTCTTC. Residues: CASSLFPGTSEYNEQFF.

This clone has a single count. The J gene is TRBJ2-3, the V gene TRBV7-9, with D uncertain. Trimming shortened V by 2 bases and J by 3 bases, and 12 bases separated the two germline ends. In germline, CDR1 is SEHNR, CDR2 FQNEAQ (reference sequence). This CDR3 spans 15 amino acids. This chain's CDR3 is CASSLWAGYTDTQYF. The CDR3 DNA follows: TGTGCCAGCAGCTTATGGGCAGGCTATACAGATACGCAGTATTTT.

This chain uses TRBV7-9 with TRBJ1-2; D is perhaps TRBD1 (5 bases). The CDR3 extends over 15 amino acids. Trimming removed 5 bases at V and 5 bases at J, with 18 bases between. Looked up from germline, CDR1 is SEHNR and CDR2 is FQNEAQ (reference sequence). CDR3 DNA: TGTGCCAGCAGCCCCCGAGCAGGGTCGGGTTATGGCTACACCTTC. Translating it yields CASSPRAGSGYGYTF.

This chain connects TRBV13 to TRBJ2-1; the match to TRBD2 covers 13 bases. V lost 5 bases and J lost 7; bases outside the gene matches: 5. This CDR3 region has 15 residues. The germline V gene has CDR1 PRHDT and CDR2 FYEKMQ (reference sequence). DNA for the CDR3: TGTGCCAGCAGCGAAACTAGCGGGAGGGCGAATGAGCAGTTCTTC. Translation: CASSETSGRANEQFF.

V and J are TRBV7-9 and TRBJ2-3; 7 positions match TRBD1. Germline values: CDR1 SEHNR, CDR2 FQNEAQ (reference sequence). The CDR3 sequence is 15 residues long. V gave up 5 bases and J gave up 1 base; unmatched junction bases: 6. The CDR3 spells CASSTRQGGTDTQYF. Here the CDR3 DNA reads TGTGCCAGCAGCACACGACAGGGAGGCACAGATACGCAGTATTTT.

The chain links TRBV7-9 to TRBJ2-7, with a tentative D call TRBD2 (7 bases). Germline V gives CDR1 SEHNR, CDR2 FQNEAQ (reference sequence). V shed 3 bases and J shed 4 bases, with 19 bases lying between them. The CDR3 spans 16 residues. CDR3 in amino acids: CASSLGGGSGVYEQYF. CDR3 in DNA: TGTGCCAGCAGCTTGGGAGGGGGGAGTGGAGTATACGAGCAGTACTTC.

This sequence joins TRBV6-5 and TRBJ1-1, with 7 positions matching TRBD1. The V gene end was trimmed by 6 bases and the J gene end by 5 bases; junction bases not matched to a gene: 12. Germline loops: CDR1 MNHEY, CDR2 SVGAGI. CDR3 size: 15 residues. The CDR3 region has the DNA TGTGCCAGCAGGCCTTTAAAGGGGGCGAGGACTGAAGCTTTCTTT. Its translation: CASRPLKGARTEAFF.

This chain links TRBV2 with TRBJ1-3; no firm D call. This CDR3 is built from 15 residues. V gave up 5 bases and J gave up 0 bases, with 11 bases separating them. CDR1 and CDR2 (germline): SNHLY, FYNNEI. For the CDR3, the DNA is TGTGCCAGCAGTTGGACCCAAAGCTCTGGAAACACCATATATTTT. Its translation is CASSWTQSSGNTIYF.

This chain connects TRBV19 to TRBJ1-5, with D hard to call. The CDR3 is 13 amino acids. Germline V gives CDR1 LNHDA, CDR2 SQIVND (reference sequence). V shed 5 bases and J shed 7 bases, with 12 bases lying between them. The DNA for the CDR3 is TGTGCCAGTAGTCGGATGGAGTTACAGCCCCAGCATTTT. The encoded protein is CASSRMELQPQHF.

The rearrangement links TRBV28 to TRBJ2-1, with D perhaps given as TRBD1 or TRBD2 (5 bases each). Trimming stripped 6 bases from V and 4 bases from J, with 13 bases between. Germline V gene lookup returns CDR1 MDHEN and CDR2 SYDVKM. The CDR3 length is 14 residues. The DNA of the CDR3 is TGTGCCAGCAGCCGCCCGGGGCGGTACAATGAGCAGTTCTTC. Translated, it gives CASSRPGRYNEQFF.

The CDR3 loop reads CASSVSRDQPQHF. The CDR3 coding sequence is TGTGCCAGCAGCGTGAGCAGAGATCAGCCCCAGCATTTT. The chain joins TRBV5-4 to TRBJ1-5, with D unclear. Germline CDR1 and CDR2: SGHNT and YYREEE (reference sequence). CDR3 length: 13 amino acids. The germline V and J ends were trimmed by 4 bases and 5 bases, with 10 bases remaining between them.

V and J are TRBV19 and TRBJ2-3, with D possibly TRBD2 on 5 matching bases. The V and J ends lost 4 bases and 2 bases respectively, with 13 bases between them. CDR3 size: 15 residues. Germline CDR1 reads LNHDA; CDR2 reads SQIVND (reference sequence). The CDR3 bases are TGTGCCAGTAGTACCCTAGCAAGTTCCACAGATACGCAGTATTTT. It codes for CASSTLASSTDTQYF.

The CDR3 nucleotides are TGTGCCAGCAGTCCATCGACAGGGGGCCAAGAGACCCAGTACTTC. The encoded protein is CASSPSTGGQETQYF. The rearrangement joins TRBV28 to TRBJ2-5; 9 nucleotides align to TRBD1. The germline gives CDR1 MDHEN, CDR2 SYDVKM. V was pared by 5 bases and J by 1 base, with 5 bases of the junction left unmatched. The CDR3 has 15 residues.

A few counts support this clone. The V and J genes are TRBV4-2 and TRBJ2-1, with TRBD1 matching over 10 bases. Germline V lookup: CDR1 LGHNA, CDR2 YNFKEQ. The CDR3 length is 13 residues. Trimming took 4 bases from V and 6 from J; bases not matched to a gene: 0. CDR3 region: CASSRDRGNEQFF. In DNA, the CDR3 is TGTGCCAGCAGCCGGGACAGGGGCAATGAGCAGTTCTTC.

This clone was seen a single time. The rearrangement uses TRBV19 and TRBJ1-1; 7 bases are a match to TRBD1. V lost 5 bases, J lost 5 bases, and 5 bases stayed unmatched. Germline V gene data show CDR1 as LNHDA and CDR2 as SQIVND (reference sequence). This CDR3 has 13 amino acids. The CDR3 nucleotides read TGTGCCAGTAGTCAACAGGGGAGAACTGAAGCTTTCTTT. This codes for CASSQQGRTEAFF.

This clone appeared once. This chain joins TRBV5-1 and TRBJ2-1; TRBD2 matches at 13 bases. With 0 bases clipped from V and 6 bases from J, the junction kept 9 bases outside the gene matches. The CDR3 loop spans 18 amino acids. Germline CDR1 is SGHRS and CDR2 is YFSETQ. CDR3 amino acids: CASSLGGTSGKVGNEQFF. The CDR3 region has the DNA TGCGCCAGCAGCTTGGGGGGGACTAGCGGGAAAGTCGGCAATGAGCAGTTCTTC.

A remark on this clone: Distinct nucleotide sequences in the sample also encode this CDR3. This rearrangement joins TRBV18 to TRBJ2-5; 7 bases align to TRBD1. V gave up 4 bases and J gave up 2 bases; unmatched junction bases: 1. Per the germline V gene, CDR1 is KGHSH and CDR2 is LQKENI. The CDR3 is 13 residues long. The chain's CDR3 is CASSRDSQETQYF. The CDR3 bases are TGTGCCAGCTCACGGGACAGTCAAGAGACCCAGTACTTC.